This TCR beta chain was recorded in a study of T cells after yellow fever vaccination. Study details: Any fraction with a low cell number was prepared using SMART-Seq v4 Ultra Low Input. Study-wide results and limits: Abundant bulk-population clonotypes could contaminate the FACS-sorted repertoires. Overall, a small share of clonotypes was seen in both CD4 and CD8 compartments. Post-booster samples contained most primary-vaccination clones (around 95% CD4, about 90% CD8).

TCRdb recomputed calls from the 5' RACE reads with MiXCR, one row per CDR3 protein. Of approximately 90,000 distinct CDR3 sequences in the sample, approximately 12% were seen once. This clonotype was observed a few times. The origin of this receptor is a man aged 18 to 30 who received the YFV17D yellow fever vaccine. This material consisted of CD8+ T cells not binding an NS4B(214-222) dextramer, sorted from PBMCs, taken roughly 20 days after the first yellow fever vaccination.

The CDR3: CSARDTRESYEQYF. The CDR3, as DNA: TGCAGTGCTAGAGATACCAGGGAATCCTACGAGCAGTACTTC. V gene TRBV20-1 combines with J gene TRBJ2-7; the D gene is possibly TRBD1 (5 bases). The CDR3 consists of 14 residues. Per germline, CDR1 DFQATT and CDR2 SNEGSKA (reference sequence). Trimming took off 0 bases at V and 1 base at J, with 10 bases between the two ends.